Following are 16 T cell receptor beta chains from one sample sequenced in a study of blood T cell repertoires in COVID-19. Libraries were prepared by immunoSEQ multiplex PCR; TCRdb keeps only in-frame clonotypes and omits some of them. The sample holds about 59,000 clones, around 73% seen once. Sequenced: peripheral blood. The receptors were gathered from a man older than 75 with acute or convalescent COVID-19.

The CDR3, as DNA: TGTGCCAGCAGTGAAGCTTCCGGCAGGGCGGCTTTCTTT. It yields the protein CASSEASGRAAFF. The chain joins TRBV6-1 to TRBJ1-1, with D possibly matching TRBD1 (5 bases). This CDR3 is 13 amino acids long. V was pared by 0 bases and J by 11 bases, with 13 bases between. Germline values: CDR1 MNHNS, CDR2 SASEGT.

This rearrangement joins TRBV6-1 to TRBJ1-5, with D unresolved. The CDR3 has 14 residues. The V end was cut by 3 bases, the J end by 6 bases, with 12 bases between. Germline V CDR1 and CDR2: MNHNS, SASEGT. The CDR3 coding sequence is TGTGCCAGCAGTGACAGGTTTCGCACTCAGCCCCAGCATTTT. Translating gives CASSDRFRTQPQHF.

The chain uses TRBV4-2 and TRBJ2-1; 7 bases line up with TRBD2. V shed 0 bases and J 5 bases; nucleotides not matched to a gene: 4. The CDR3 length is 15 residues. Germline CDR1 LGHNA, CDR2 YNFKEQ. CDR3 protein: CASSQDLLADNEQFF. In nucleotides, the CDR3 is TGTGCCAGCAGCCAAGATCTCCTAGCGGACAATGAGCAGTTCTTC.

The chain uses TRBV6-1 and TRBJ1-6, with no clear D. CDR3 length: 15 residues. The germline V gene has CDR1 MNHNS and CDR2 SASEGT. Trimming left V 1 base short and J 5 bases short, with 9 bases between. The CDR3 reads CASSEVPGNNSPLHF. The CDR3 DNA is TGTGCCAGCAGTGAAGTACCGGGAAATAATTCACCCCTCCACTTT.

V is TRBV18 and J is TRBJ1-2; no definite D call. The CDR3 is 15 residues long. V dropped 2 bases and J dropped 4 bases, with 14 bases sitting between them. Germline CDR1 reads KGHSH; CDR2 reads LQKENI. The CDR3 DNA sequence: TGTGCCAGCTCACCAACCACAGCCACCCCCTATGGCTACACCTTC. As protein: CASSPTTATPYGYTF.

This CDR3 reads CASSHSDRGGGELFF. The CDR3 coding sequence is TGTGCCAGCAGCCACTCCGACAGGGGTGGCGGGGAGCTGTTTTTT. This chain links TRBV3-1 (or the pseudogene TRBV3-2) with TRBJ2-2; TRBD1 matches 8 bases. This CDR3 contains 15 residues. J gave up 7 bases and V 3 bases, and 7 bases lay outside the gene matches. In germline, CDR1 is LGHDT, CDR2 YNNKEL (reference sequence).

The gene calls are TRBV7-9 and TRBJ1-4; D gene unclear. Trimming pared 5 bases from V and 4 bases from J, leaving 14 bases between. Germline CDR1 is SEHNR and CDR2 is FQNEAQ (reference sequence). The CDR3 covers 15 residues. The CDR3 spells CASSPLPGLNEKLFF. The DNA of the CDR3 is TGTGCCAGCAGCCCATTGCCCGGACTTAATGAAAAACTGTTTTTT.

The chain recombines TRBV18 with TRBJ1-2; the match to TRBD1 covers 8 bases. CDR1 and CDR2 (germline): KGHSH, LQKENI. The CDR3 has 16 amino acids. V gave up 3 bases and J gave up 5 bases; unmatched junction bases: 11. CDR3: CASSPDSGTGIYGYTF. The CDR3 region has the DNA TGTGCCAGCTCACCCGACAGCGGGACAGGAATTTATGGCTACACCTTC.

About this clone: Germline and junction disagree at one end, which may indicate a read error. The V and J genes are TRBV11-3 and TRBJ1-1; D gene ambiguous. Germline values: CDR1 SGHNT, CDR2 YENEEA. The CDR3 has 11 amino acids. The CDR3 DNA reads as TGTGCCAGCCGCTTAAGAGGAGAAGCTTTCTTT. The encoded protein is CASRLRGEAFF.

This rearrangement joins TRBV5-1 to TRBJ1-5; a weak D match, TRBD1 (6 bases). This CDR3 contains 13 residues. V lost 0 bases, J lost 8 bases, and 9 bases lay in between. From germline, CDR1 is SGHRS and CDR2 YFSETQ. CDR3 bases: TGCGCCAGCAGCTTGGGAGGGGGTAAGCCCCAGCATTTT. The encoded protein is CASSLGGGKPQHF.

A remark on this clone: One junction end does not reproduce the germline sequence, and a read error may be involved. This sequence joins TRBV2 and TRBJ2-2; 7 bases align to TRBD1. The CDR3 extends over 15 amino acids. CDR1 and CDR2 (germline): SNHLY, FYNNEI. This chain's CDR3 is CASSRQGGNAGELFF. CDR3 DNA sequence: TGTGCCAGCAGTCGACAGGGTGGGAACGCCGGGGAGCTGTTTTTT.

The chain uses TRBV24-1 and TRBJ2-2; D call uncertain. The CDR3 extends over 16 amino acids. V lost 4 bases and J 1 base, leaving 12 bases between the germline ends. Germline lookup yields CDR1 KGHDR and CDR2 SFDVKD. As DNA, the CDR3 is TGTGCCACCAGTGACACACGGGTGAGGAACACCGGGGAGCTGTTTTTT. Translating gives CATSDTRVRNTGELFF.

This clone was recorded once. The chain carries TRBV6-1 and TRBJ1-1, with 9 bases identical to TRBD1. Germline CDR1 and CDR2: MNHNS and SASEGT. The trim removed 2 bases at V and 5 bases at J, leaving 9 bases unmatched. The CDR3 has 16 residues. The CDR3 here is CASSEPRQGVKTEAFF. The CDR3 DNA follows: TGTGCCAGCAGTGAACCTCGACAGGGGGTAAAAACTGAAGCTTTCTTT.

The V call is TRBV24-1, the J call TRBJ2-5; 7 positions match TRBD1. The CDR3 is made up of 20 amino acids. V trimming: 2 bases; J trimming: 1 base; junction bases outside the gene matches: 18. Looked up from germline, CDR1 is KGHDR and CDR2 is SFDVKD. DNA of the CDR3: TGTGCCACCAGTGATTCCGGGACAGCCACCCCTCGGGTGTCCCAAGAGACCCAGTACTTC. Translation gives CATSDSGTATPRVSQETQYF.

The chain links TRBV28 to TRBJ1-5; TRBD1 aligns across 8 bases. CDR3 size: 15 residues. The V and J ends lost 5 bases and 6 bases, in that order; junction bases with no gene match: 9. The germline V gene has CDR1 MDHEN and CDR2 SYDVKM. The CDR3 here is CASSTIQGAPQPQHF. CDR3 nucleotides: TGTGCCAGCAGTACCATTCAGGGGGCGCCTCAGCCCCAGCATTTT.

About this clone itself: A read error may account for a junction end that differs from germline. J is TRBJ2-3 and V is TRBV11-3; D perhaps matches TRBD2 (7 bases). The germline V gene has CDR1 SGHNT and CDR2 YENEEA. The CDR3 sequence is 16 residues long. The CDR3 coding sequence is TGTACCAGCAGCTTAGGCGGGGGCTGGGGCACAGATACGCAGTATTTT. Amino acids: CTSSLGGGWGTDTQYF. Filled out from reference TRBV11-3 and TRBJ2-3, the complete variable domain reads EAGVVQSPRYKIIEKKQPVAFWCNPISGHNTLYWYLQNLGQGPELLIRYENEEAVDDSQLPKDRFSAERLKGVDSTLKIQPAELGDSAVYLCTSSLGGGWGTDTQYFGPGTRLTVL.